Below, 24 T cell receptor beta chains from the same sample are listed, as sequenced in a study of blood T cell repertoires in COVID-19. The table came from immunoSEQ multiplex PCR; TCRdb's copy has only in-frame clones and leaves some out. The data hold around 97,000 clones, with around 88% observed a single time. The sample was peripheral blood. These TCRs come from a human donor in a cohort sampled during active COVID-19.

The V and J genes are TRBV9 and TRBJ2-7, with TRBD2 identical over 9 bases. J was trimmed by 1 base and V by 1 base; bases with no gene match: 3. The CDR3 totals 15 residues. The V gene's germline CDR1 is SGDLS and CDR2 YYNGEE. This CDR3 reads CASSVSSGASYEQYF. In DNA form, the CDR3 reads TGTGCCAGCAGCGTATCTAGCGGGGCTTCCTACGAGCAGTACTTC.

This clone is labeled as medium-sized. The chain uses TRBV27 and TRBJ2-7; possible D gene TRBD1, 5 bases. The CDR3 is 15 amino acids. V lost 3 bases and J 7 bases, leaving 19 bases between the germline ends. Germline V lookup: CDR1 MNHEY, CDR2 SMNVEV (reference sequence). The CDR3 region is CASSFREGRVWEQYF. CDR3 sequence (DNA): TGTGCCAGCAGTTTCAGGGAAGGAAGGGTGTGGGAGCAGTACTTC.

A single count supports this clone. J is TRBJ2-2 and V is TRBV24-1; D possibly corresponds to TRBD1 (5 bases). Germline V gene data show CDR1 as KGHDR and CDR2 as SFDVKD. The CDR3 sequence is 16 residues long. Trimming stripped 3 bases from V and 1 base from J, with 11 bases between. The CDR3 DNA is TGTGCCACCAGTGATCCCAGAACAGGGAACACCGGGGAGCTGTTTTTT. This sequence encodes CATSDPRTGNTGELFF.

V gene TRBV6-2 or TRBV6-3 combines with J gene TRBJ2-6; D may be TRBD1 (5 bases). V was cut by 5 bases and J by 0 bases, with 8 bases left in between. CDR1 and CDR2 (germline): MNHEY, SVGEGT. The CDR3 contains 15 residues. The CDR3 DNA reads TGTGCCAGCAGTAGGGGAAGCTCTGGGGCCAACGTCCTGACTTTC. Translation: CASSRGSSGANVLTF.

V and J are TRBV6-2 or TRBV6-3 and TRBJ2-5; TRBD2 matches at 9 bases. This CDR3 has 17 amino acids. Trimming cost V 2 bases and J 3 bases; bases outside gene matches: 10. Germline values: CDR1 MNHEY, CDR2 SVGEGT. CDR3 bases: TGTGCCAGCAGTTACACCCCACAGCGGGGGGCGGAAGAGACCCAGTACTTC. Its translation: CASSYTPQRGAEETQYF.

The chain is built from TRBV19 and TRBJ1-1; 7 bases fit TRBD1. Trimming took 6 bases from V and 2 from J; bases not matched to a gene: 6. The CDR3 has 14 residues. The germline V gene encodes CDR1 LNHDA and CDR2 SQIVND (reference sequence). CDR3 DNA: TGTGCCAGTAGGAGGGACAGCCCAAACACTGAAGCTTTCTTT. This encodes CASRRDSPNTEAFF.

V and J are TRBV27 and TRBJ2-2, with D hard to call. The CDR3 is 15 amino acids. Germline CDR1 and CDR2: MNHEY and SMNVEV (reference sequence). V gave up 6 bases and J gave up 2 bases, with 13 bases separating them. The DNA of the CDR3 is TGTGCCAGCAGAGAGAGTGGTGTAAACACCGGGGAGCTGTTTTTT. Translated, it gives CASRESGVNTGELFF.

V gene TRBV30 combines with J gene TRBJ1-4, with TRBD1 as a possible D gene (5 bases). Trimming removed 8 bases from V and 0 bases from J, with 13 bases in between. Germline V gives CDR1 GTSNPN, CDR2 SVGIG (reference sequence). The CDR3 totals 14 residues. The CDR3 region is CARAGGATNEKLFF. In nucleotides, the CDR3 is TGTGCCCGGGCCGGGGGGGCAACTAATGAAAAACTGTTTTTT. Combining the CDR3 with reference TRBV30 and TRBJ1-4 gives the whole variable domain SQTIHQWPATLVQPVGSPLSLECTVEGTSNPNLYWYRQAAGRGLQLLFYSVGIGQISSEVPQNLSASRPQDRQFILSSKKLLLSDSGFYLCARAGGATNEKLFFGSGTQLSVL.

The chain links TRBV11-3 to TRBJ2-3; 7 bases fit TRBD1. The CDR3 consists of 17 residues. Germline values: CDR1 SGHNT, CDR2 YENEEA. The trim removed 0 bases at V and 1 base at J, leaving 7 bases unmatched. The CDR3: CASSLERPGTGTDTQYF. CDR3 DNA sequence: TGTGCCAGCAGCTTAGAGCGGCCCGGGACAGGCACAGATACGCAGTATTTT. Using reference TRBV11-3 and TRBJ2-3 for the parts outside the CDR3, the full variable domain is EAGVVQSPRYKIIEKKQPVAFWCNPISGHNTLYWYLQNLGQGPELLIRYENEEAVDDSQLPKDRFSAERLKGVDSTLKIQPAELGDSAVYLCASSLERPGTGTDTQYFGPGTRLTVL.

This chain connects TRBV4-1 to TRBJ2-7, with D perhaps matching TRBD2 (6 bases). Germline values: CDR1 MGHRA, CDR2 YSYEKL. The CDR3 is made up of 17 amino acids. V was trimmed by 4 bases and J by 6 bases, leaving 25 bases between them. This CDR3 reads CASSRAGGIIRGGEQYF. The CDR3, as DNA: TGCGCCAGCAGCCGTGCTGGGGGAATAATTCGGGGAGGCGAGCAGTACTTC.

Here the CDR3 DNA reads TGCGCCAGCCAAGAAACCGGGACCGGGGGGGAAAAACTGTTTTTT. Its protein product is CASQETGTGGEKLFF. The genes are TRBV5-1 and TRBJ1-4, with D maybe TRBD1 (5 bases). The V end was cut by 7 bases, the J end by 8 bases, with 21 bases between. The CDR3 extends over 15 amino acids. Per germline, CDR1 SGHRS and CDR2 YFSETQ.

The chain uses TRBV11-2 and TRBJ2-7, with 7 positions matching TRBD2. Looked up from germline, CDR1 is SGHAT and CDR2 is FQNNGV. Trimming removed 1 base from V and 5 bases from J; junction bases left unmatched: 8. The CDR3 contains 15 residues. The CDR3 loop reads CASSLVKAGIHEQYF. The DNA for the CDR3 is TGTGCCAGCAGCTTAGTTAAAGCGGGGATCCACGAGCAGTACTTC.

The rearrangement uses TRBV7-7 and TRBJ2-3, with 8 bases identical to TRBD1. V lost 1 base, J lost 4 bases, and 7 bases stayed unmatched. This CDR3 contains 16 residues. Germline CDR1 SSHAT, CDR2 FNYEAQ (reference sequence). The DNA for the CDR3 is TGTGCCAGCAGCTTAGGGGGCAGGGGGCGTTCAGATACGCAGTATTTT. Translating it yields CASSLGGRGRSDTQYF.

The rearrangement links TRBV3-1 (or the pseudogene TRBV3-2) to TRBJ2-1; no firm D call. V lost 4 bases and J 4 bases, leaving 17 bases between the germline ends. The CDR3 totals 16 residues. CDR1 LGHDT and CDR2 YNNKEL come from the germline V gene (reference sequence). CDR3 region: CASSLQAPSAYNEQFF. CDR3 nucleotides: TGTGCCAGCAGCCTCCAGGCCCCTTCGGCTTACAATGAGCAGTTCTTC.

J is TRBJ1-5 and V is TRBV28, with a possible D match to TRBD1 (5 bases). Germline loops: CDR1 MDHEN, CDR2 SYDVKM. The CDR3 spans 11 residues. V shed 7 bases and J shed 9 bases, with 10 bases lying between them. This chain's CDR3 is CASITQGPQHF. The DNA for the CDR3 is TGTGCCAGCATCACTCAGGGGCCCCAGCATTTT.

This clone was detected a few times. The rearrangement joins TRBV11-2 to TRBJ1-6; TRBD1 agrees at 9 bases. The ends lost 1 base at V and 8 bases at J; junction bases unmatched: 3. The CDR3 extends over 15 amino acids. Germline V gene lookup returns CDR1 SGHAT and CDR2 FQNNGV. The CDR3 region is CASSLGGTGHSPLHF. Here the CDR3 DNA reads TGTGCCAGCAGCTTAGGCGGGACAGGGCATTCACCCCTCCACTTT. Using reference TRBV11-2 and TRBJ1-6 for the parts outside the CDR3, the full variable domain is EAGVAQSPRYKIIEKRQSVAFWCNPISGHATLYWYQQILGQGPKLLIQFQNNGVVDDSQLPKDRFSAERLKGVDSTLKIQPAKLEDSAVYLCASSLGGTGHSPLHFGNGTRLTVT.

CDR3 in amino acids: CASSPGTSGADTQYF. The CDR3 bases are TGTGCCAGCAGCCCCGGGACTAGCGGGGCAGATACGCAGTATTTT. The chain joins TRBV4-2 to TRBJ2-3, with TRBD2 matching 13 bases. Germline assignment: CDR1 LGHNA and CDR2 YNFKEQ. This CDR3 spans 15 amino acids. V dropped 4 bases and J dropped 4; count of bases not matched to a gene: 2.

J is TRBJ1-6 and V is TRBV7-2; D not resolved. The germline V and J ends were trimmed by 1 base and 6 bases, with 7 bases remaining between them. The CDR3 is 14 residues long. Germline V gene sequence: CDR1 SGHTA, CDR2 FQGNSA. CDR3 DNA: TGTGCCAGCAGCTTAGTCGAGGGTAATTCACCCCTCCACTTT. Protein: CASSLVEGNSPLHF.

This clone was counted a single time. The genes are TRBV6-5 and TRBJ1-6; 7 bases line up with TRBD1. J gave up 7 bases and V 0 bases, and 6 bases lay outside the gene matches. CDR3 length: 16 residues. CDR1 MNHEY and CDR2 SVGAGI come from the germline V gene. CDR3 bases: TGTGCCAGCAGTTACTCGGGCCCGGGACAGAATTCACCCCTCCACTTT. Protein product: CASSYSGPGQNSPLHF.

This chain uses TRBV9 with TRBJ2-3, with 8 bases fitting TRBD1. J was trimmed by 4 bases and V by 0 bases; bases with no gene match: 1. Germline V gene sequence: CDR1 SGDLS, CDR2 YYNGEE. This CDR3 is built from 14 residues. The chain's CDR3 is CASSVGDRPDTQYF. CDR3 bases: TGTGCCAGCAGCGTAGGGGACAGGCCAGATACGCAGTATTTT.

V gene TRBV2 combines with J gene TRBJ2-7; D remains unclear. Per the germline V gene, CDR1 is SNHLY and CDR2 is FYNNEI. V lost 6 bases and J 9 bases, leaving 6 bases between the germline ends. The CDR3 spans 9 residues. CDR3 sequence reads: CASRSGQYF. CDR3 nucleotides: TGTGCCAGCAGGTCCGGGCAGTACTTC.

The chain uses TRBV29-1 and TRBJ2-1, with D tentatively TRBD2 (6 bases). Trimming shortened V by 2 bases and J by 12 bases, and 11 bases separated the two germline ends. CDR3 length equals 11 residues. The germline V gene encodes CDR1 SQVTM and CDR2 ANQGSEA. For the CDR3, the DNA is TGCAGCGTTGAATTACGGGGGAGGCAGTTCTTC. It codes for CSVELRGRQFF.

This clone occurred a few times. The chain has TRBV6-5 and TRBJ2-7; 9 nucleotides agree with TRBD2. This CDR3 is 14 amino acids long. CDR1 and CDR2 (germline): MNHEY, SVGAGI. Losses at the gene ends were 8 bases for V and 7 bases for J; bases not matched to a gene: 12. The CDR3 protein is CASEKERGAREQYF. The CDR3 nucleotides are TGTGCCAGCGAGAAGGAGCGGGGGGCGCGGGAGCAGTACTTC.

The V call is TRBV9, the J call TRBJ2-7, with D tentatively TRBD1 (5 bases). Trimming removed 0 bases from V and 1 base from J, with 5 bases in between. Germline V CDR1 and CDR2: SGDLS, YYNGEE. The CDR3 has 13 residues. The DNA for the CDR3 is TGTGCCAGCAGCGTAGGGACATCCTACGAGCAGTACTTC. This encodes CASSVGTSYEQYF. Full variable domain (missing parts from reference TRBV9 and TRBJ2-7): DSGVTQTPKHLITATGQRVTLRCSPRSGDLSVYWYQQSLDQGLQFLIQYYNGEERAKGNILERFSAQQFPDLHSELNLSSLELGDSALYFCASSVGTSYEQYFGPGTRLTVT.